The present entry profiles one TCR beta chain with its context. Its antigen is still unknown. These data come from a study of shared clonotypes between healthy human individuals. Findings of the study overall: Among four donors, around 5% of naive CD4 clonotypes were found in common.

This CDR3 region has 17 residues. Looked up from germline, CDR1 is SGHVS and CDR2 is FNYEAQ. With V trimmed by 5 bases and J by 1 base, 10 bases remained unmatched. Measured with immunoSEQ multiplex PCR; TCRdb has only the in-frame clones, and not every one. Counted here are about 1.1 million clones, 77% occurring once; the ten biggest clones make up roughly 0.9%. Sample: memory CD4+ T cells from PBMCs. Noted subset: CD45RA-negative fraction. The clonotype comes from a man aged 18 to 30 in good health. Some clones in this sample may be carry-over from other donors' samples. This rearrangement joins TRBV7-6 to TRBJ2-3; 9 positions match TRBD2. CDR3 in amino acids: CASSLRSGSGRTDTQYF. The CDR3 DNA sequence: TGTGCCAGCAGCCTCCGTAGCGGGAGTGGACGCACAGATACGCAGTATTTT.